This T cell receptor (beta chain) was profiled in a study of STAT3 mutations in large granular lymphocyte leukemia. Study details: Roughly half the longitudinally sequenced T-LGLL patients had canonical STAT3 mutations. General study points: All newly emerging clones after therapy were STAT3 wild type. Every T-LGLL patient had at least one immunodominant TCRbeta clonotype.

The CDR3 extends over 17 amino acids. V gave up 2 bases and J gave up 2 bases, with 19 bases separating them. Germline V gives CDR1 SGDLS, CDR2 YYNGEE. Remarks on this clone: Its antigen remains unidentified.

Assay: immunoSEQ multiplex PCR; the TCRdb copy retains only in-frame clones and omits some. The repertoire holds over a thousand clones, with 55% to 70% as singletons. What was sequenced was peripheral blood mononuclear cells. The receptor's source is a woman in her 70s with T-cell large granular lymphocyte leukemia. Some clones in this sample may be carry-over from other donors' samples. The chain uses TRBV9 and TRBJ1-2, with D tentatively TRBD1 (6 bases). Here the CDR3 reads CASSVVPSTGSNYGYTF. CDR3 coding DNA: TGTGCCAGCAGCGTGGTTCCATCAACAGGGTCGAACTATGGCTACACCTTC. Full variable domain (remainder filled in from reference TRBV9 and TRBJ1-2): DSGVTQTPKHLITATGQRVTLRCSPRSGDLSVYWYQQSLDQGLQFLIQYYNGEERAKGNILERFSAQQFPDLHSELNLSSLELGDSALYFCASSVVPSTGSNYGYTFGSGTRLTVV.